The 22 T cell receptor beta chains reported below all come from one sample, sequenced in a study of blood T cell repertoires in COVID-19. Libraries were prepared by immunoSEQ multiplex PCR; TCRdb keeps only in-frame clonotypes and omits some of them. The sample includes over 90,000 clones, about 90% of them seen just once. Sequenced sample: peripheral blood. The receptors were sampled from a human donor in a cohort sampled during active COVID-19.

This chain links TRBV12-3 or TRBV12-4 with TRBJ2-1; no clear D gene. Deletions cut 6 bases from V and 7 bases from J, with 10 bases between. The CDR3 spans 12 residues. The CDR3 loop reads CASSAPGNEQFF. DNA for the CDR3: TGTGCCAGCAGCGCCCCCGGGAATGAGCAGTTCTTC.

The chain recombines TRBV2 with TRBJ1-6, with D tentatively TRBD1 (5 bases). The CDR3 is 17 amino acids. Germline V CDR1 and CDR2: SNHLY, FYNNEI. V shed 4 bases and J shed 7 bases, with 20 bases lying between them. CDR3 region: CASSGHDKQAANSPLHF. CDR3 nucleotide sequence: TGTGCCAGCAGTGGACACGACAAACAGGCGGCCAATTCACCCCTCCACTTT.

The V call is TRBV12-3 or TRBV12-4, the J call TRBJ2-5; tentative D call: TRBD1 (6 bases). The V and J ends lost 5 bases and 4 bases respectively, with 11 bases between them. The CDR3 is 13 amino acids. The CDR3 sequence is CASSRGQLETQYF. The CDR3 nucleotides are TGTGCCAGCAGTCGCGGACAGTTAGAGACCCAGTACTTC.

V gene TRBV6-2 or TRBV6-3 combines with J gene TRBJ1-5; no clear D gene. The CDR3 extends over 12 amino acids. Between the trimmed V and J ends, which lost 2 bases and 5 bases, there was a span of 4 bases. The V gene's germline CDR1 is MNHEY and CDR2 SVGEGT. CDR3 sequence (DNA): TGTGCCAGCAGTTACCCAGATCAGCCCCAGCATTTT. Its protein is CASSYPDQPQHF.

This chain connects TRBV3-1 (or the pseudogene TRBV3-2) to TRBJ1-1, with unresolved D. This CDR3 is built from 13 residues. The germline V gene has CDR1 LGHDT and CDR2 YNNKEL (reference sequence). V was shortened by 5 bases and J by 1 base, with 8 bases between the two germline ends. CDR3 coding DNA: TGTGCCAGCAGCTTCCGGGAGAACACTGAAGCTTTCTTT. Residues: CASSFRENTEAFF.

The chain recombines TRBV9 with TRBJ2-3; TRBD2 agrees at 10 bases. The junction had 8 bases not matched to a gene; V was cut back by 3 bases and J by 4 bases. The V gene's germline CDR1 is SGDLS and CDR2 YYNGEE. The CDR3 is 16 amino acids. CDR3 DNA sequence: TGTGCCAGCAGCGCCTACTTAGCGGGGGGACCAGATACGCAGTATTTT. The encoded protein is CASSAYLAGGPDTQYF.

V and J are TRBV5-6 and TRBJ1-4, with a weak D call TRBD1 (6 bases). The CDR3 is made up of 19 amino acids. Trimming left V 4 bases short and J 0 bases short, with 22 bases between. CDR1 and CDR2 from the germline V gene are SGHDT and YYEEEE. The CDR3 coding sequence is TGTGCCAGCAGCGGGGCTTTATCGCAGGGGATTCCAACTAATGAAAAACTGTTTTTT. It translates to CASSGALSQGIPTNEKLFF.

The table lists this clone with a count of one. V is TRBV7-9 and J is TRBJ1-1, with D uncertain. The CDR3 is 13 amino acids. The ends were cut back, 3 bases at V and 2 bases at J, with 7 bases in the middle. Per germline, CDR1 SEHNR and CDR2 FQNEAQ (reference sequence). The CDR3 bases are TGTGCCAGCAGCTTCCAGATTAACACTGAAGCTTTCTTT. Amino acids: CASSFQINTEAFF.

The genes are TRBV27 and TRBJ1-5; D unresolved. CDR1 and CDR2 from the germline V gene are MNHEY and SMNVEV (reference sequence). Trimming took 7 bases from V and 0 from J, leaving 10 bases between them. This CDR3 comprises 14 residues. The CDR3: CASTMADSNQPQHF. The CDR3, as DNA: TGTGCCAGCACCATGGCAGATAGCAATCAGCCCCAGCATTTT.

This chain connects TRBV4-3 to TRBJ2-7; 13 nucleotides match TRBD2. Germline values: CDR1 LGHNA, CDR2 YSLEER. CDR3 size: 16 residues. Losses at the gene ends were 2 bases for V and 2 bases for J; bases not matched to a gene: 3. The CDR3 DNA is TGCGCCAGCAGCCAAATCGGGACTAGCGGGACCTACGAGCAGTACTTC. Translation: CASSQIGTSGTYEQYF.

The chain links TRBV9 to TRBJ1-3; 9 bases are shared with TRBD1. Germline CDR1 reads SGDLS; CDR2 reads YYNGEE. With V trimmed by 3 bases and J by 4 bases, 8 bases remained unmatched. The CDR3 is 16 amino acids. This chain's CDR3 is CASSGTGGARGNTIYF. CDR3 bases: TGTGCCAGCAGCGGAACAGGGGGCGCGAGGGGAAACACCATATATTTT. Combining the CDR3 with reference TRBV9 and TRBJ1-3 gives the whole variable domain DSGVTQTPKHLITATGQRVTLRCSPRSGDLSVYWYQQSLDQGLQFLIQYYNGEERAKGNILERFSAQQFPDLHSELNLSSLELGDSALYFCASSGTGGARGNTIYFGEGSWLTVV.

The chain recombines TRBV11-2 with TRBJ2-2; 10 positions match TRBD1. The length of the CDR3 is 15 residues. Germline assignment: CDR1 SGHAT and CDR2 FQNNGV. V lost 4 bases to trimming and J lost 5 bases; unmatched junction nucleotides: 4. CDR3 in amino acids: CASSSDRGLTGELFF. CDR3 in DNA: TGTGCCAGCAGCTCCGACAGGGGGCTAACCGGGGAGCTGTTTTTT.

V is TRBV7-3 and J is TRBJ2-7, with TRBD2 identical over 8 bases. The CDR3 spans 18 residues. In germline, CDR1 is SGHTA, CDR2 FQGTGA. V gave up 2 bases and J gave up 1 base; unmatched junction bases: 13. The CDR3 nucleotides are TGTGCCAGCAGCTTAGGGCTCGGACTAGCCTTTCGGTCCTACGAGCAGTACTTC. This translates into CASSLGLGLAFRSYEQYF.

The chain joins TRBV5-1 to TRBJ2-6, with a tentative D call TRBD1 (6 bases). The CDR3 has 18 residues. The V gene's germline CDR1 is SGHRS and CDR2 YFSETQ. The V end was cut by 0 bases, the J end by 2 bases, with 15 bases between. DNA of the CDR3: TGCGCCAGCAGCTTGGACGGACAGCCACGAACTGGGGCCAACGTCCTGACTTTC. Its protein product is CASSLDGQPRTGANVLTF.

The V and J genes are TRBV7-9 and TRBJ1-5, with 7 bases fitting TRBD1. CDR1 is SEHNR and CDR2 is FQNEAQ in the germline V gene (reference sequence). The CDR3 consists of 13 residues. Germline trimming cut 6 bases from V and 4 bases from J; bases unmatched to any gene: 3. The CDR3 region has the DNA TGTGCCAGCAGTCCGGGACAGAATCAGCCCCAGCATTTT. It codes for CASSPGQNQPQHF.

The chain recombines TRBV18 with TRBJ1-6; D not certain. The CDR3 runs 16 residues. CDR1 KGHSH and CDR2 LQKENI come from the germline V gene. V lost 3 bases, J lost 7 bases, and 16 bases lay in between. CDR3 bases: TGTGCCAGCTCACCGACGGAGGGCGGCAGAAATTCACCCCTCCACTTT. This codes for CASSPTEGGRNSPLHF. The whole variable domain, filled in from reference TRBV18 and TRBJ1-6, reads NAGVMQNPRHLVRRRGQEARLRCSPMKGHSHVYWYRQLPEEGLKFMVYLQKENIIDESGMPKERFSAEFPKEGPSILRIQQVVRGDSAAYFCASSPTEGGRNSPLHFGNGTRLTVT.

This chain connects TRBV11-2 to TRBJ1-5; D unclear. Per germline, CDR1 SGHAT and CDR2 FQNNGV. The CDR3 totals 13 residues. The germline V and J ends were trimmed by 5 bases and 3 bases, with 8 bases remaining between them. In DNA, the CDR3 is TGTGCCAGCAGCGCAGGATACAATCAGCCCCAGCATTTT. Translated, it gives CASSAGYNQPQHF.

The chain recombines TRBV19 with TRBJ1-2; D uncertain. Germline assignment: CDR1 LNHDA and CDR2 SQIVND (reference sequence). V lost 3 bases to trimming and J lost 4 bases, with 12 bases between them. The CDR3 extends over 14 amino acids. The DNA for the CDR3 is TGTGCCAGTAGTATCGGGTCCGGAACCTATGGCTACACCTTC. This codes for CASSIGSGTYGYTF.

The chain uses TRBV18 and TRBJ1-2, with D perhaps TRBD1 (5 bases). Germline lookup yields CDR1 KGHSH and CDR2 LQKENI. The CDR3 sequence is 16 residues long. V dropped 3 bases and J dropped 6 bases, with 20 bases sitting between them. The CDR3 region is CASSPSWDSGLDGYTF. The CDR3 DNA reads TGTGCCAGCTCACCGTCCTGGGACTCAGGACTCGATGGCTACACCTTC.

This rearrangement joins TRBV30 to TRBJ2-3; 7 bases line up with TRBD1. Germline CDR1 and CDR2: GTSNPN and SVGIG (reference sequence). With 0 bases clipped from V and 4 bases from J, the junction kept 4 bases outside the gene matches. CDR3 length: 14 amino acids. The CDR3 loop is CAWSVQQGADTQYF. For the CDR3, the DNA is TGTGCCTGGAGTGTACAGCAGGGGGCAGATACGCAGTATTTT.

This clone occurred once. V usage is TRBV28 and J usage is TRBJ1-2; no clear D gene. V dropped 1 base and J dropped 3 bases, with 15 bases sitting between them. The CDR3 consists of 16 residues. The V gene's germline CDR1 is MDHEN and CDR2 SYDVKM. The CDR3 DNA reads TGTGCCAGCAGTTTATCCGGGTCCCCCCGGGACTATGGCTACACCTTC. Translating gives CASSLSGSPRDYGYTF.

The chain recombines TRBV6-4 with TRBJ1-5; 7 nucleotides match TRBD1. There are 15 residues in the CDR3. Germline assignment: CDR1 MRHNA and CDR2 SNTAGT. Germline trimming cut 5 bases from V and 4 bases from J; bases unmatched to any gene: 8. CDR3 sequence: CASSKGDSPNQPQHF. CDR3 DNA sequence: TGTGCCAGCAGTAAGGGGGACAGCCCGAATCAGCCCCAGCATTTT.